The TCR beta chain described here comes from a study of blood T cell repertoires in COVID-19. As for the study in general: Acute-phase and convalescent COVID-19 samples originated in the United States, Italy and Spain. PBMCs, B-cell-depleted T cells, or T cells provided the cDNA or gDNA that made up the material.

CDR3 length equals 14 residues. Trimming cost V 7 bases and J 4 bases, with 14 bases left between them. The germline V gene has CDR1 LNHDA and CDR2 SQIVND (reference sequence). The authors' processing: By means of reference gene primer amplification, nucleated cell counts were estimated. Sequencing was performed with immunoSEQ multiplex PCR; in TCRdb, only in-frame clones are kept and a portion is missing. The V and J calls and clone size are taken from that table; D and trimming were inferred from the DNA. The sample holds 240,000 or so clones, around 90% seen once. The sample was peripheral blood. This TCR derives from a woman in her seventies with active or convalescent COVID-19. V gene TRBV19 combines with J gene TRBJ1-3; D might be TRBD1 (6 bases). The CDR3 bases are TGTGCCAGTACGCTCAGGGGAGTAGGAAACACCATATATTTT. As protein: CASTLRGVGNTIYF.